The rows below give T cell receptor beta chains drawn from one sample of a study of human versus mouse CDR3 diversity and MHC coevolution. Profiling relied on immunoSEQ multiplex PCR, and the TCRdb table lists in-frame clones only, not all of them. The table lists 75,000 to 90,000 clones, 85% to 95% of them singletons. Sequenced input: naive CD4+ T cells from blood. The origin of the receptors is a person aged 30 to 69 in good health. Each CDR3 is given with its conserved first and last residue. The order of the fields is V gene, J gene, CDR3 protein.

V gene: TRBV28
J gene: TRBJ2-3
CDR3 protein: CASSLLRDTQYF

V gene: TRBV28
J gene: TRBJ1-1
CDR3 protein: CASSLSEPMNTEAFF

V gene: TRBV6-1
J gene: TRBJ1-1
CDR3 protein: CASSRDRDMNTEAFF

V gene: TRBV18
J gene: TRBJ2-3
CDR3 protein: CASSPQRDSTDTQYF

V gene: TRBV18
J gene: TRBJ2-6
CDR3 protein: CASSMDSSGANVLTF

V gene: TRBV4-2
J gene: TRBJ2-7
CDR3 protein: CASSQAGTSGRSSSYEQYF

V gene: TRBV5-6
J gene: TRBJ2-1
CDR3 protein: CASSGGEYNEQFF

V gene: TRBV7-8
J gene: TRBJ1-2
CDR3 protein: CASSSTGEPLFYGYTF

V gene: TRBV10-3
J gene: TRBJ2-1
CDR3 protein: CAISEPGAGGHSSYNEQFF

V gene: TRBV18
J gene: TRBJ1-2
CDR3 protein: CASSPQPTGVGYGYTF

V gene: TRBV7-8
J gene: TRBJ2-3
CDR3 protein: CASSLGTGATDTQYF

V gene: TRBV7-6
J gene: TRBJ2-7
CDR3 protein: CASRPGNSYEQYF

V gene: TRBV11-2
J gene: TRBJ1-3
CDR3 protein: CASSLDPGTGGNTIYF

V gene: TRBV7-2
J gene: TRBJ2-7
CDR3 protein: CASSLDSGGSYEQYF

V gene: TRBV19
J gene: TRBJ2-5
CDR3 protein: CASSIGQRDGETQYF

V gene: TRBV7-6
J gene: TRBJ2-2
CDR3 protein: CASGGAGSTGELFF

V gene: TRBV5-4
J gene: TRBJ2-5
CDR3 protein: CASRHGGTGGAGQETQYF

V gene: TRBV30
J gene: TRBJ1-5
CDR3 protein: CAWKAGSNQPQHF

V gene: TRBV28
J gene: TRBJ2-7
CDR3 protein: CASSKWTSGMEEQYF

V gene: TRBV6-4
J gene: TRBJ2-2
CDR3 protein: CASSAGTGVGELFF

V gene: TRBV9
J gene: TRBJ2-3
CDR3 protein: CASSVGGQPRADTQYF

V gene: TRBV7-6
J gene: TRBJ2-3
CDR3 protein: CASSWGQVTDTQYF

V gene: TRBV7-2
J gene: TRBJ1-1
CDR3 protein: CASSLLLRSNTEAFF

V gene: TRBV27
J gene: TRBJ2-7
CDR3 protein: CASRPFTGTGDSYEQYF

V gene: TRBV9
J gene: TRBJ2-2
CDR3 protein: CASSVDSLPAVTGELFF